This entry lists 24 T cell receptor beta chains sequenced from one sample in a study of early T cells in non-severe SARS-CoV-2 infection. TCRdb recomputed calls from the 5' RACE reads with MiXCR, one row per CDR3 protein. The sample has 62,000 or so distinct CDR3 sequences, 8% to 9% seen once; the top ten hold under 15%. This specimen was whole blood, taken at baseline. Receptor source: an adult who was a healthcare worker with PCR-confirmed SARS-CoV-2 infection or an uninfected control (not recorded which).

The chain combines TRBV18 with TRBJ2-1; 13 bases are a match to TRBD2. Germline CDR1 reads KGHSH; CDR2 reads LQKENI. V lost 4 bases and J lost 5; bases outside the gene matches: 2. The CDR3 contains 15 residues. The CDR3 sequence: CASSRGLAGHNEQFF. The CDR3 DNA follows: TGTGCCAGCTCACGGGGACTAGCGGGACACAATGAGCAGTTCTTC.

This clonotype occurred once. A much larger clone differs by one base, so this may be a read error. J is TRBJ1-2 and V is TRBV20-1; 9 nucleotides agree with TRBD1. Germline lookup yields CDR1 DFQATT and CDR2 SNEGSKA (reference sequence). The CDR3 spans 14 residues. CDR3 in DNA: TGCACTGCTTCCGGGACAGGGTTCCTCTATGGCTACACCTTC. Its translation: CTASGTGFLYGYTF.

This clonotype was counted a few times. The V call is TRBV2, the J call TRBJ1-2; possible D gene TRBD1, 6 bases. V lost 6 bases and J 0 bases, leaving 11 bases between the germline ends. Germline CDR1 is SNHLY and CDR2 is FYNNEI. CDR3 size: 14 residues. The CDR3 region has the DNA TGTGCCAGCAGGCCCGGGACAACTAACTATGGCTACACCTTC. This encodes CASRPGTTNYGYTF.

The chain has TRBV7-9 and TRBJ1-1, with D hard to call. CDR1 is SEHNR, CDR2 FQNEAQ, per germline (reference sequence). With 1 base removed from V and 1 base from J, the gap between germline ends came to 10 bases. This CDR3 is 15 amino acids long. CDR3 nucleotide sequence: TGTGCCAGCAGCTTAGGAGCGACGGAGAACACTGAAGCTTTCTTT. Residues: CASSLGATENTEAFF.

This clonotype was counted many times. CDR3 DNA sequence: TGTGCCAGCAGCACCCGGACAGGGGTCCTGAACACTGAAGCTTTCTTT. It translates to CASSTRTGVLNTEAFF. This chain links TRBV28 with TRBJ1-1, with 9 nucleotides matching TRBD1. The J segment lost 0 bases and the V segment lost 6 bases, leaving 8 bases of the junction unmatched. Germline CDR1 MDHEN, CDR2 SYDVKM. This CDR3 comprises 16 residues.

This clonotype came up many times. The gene calls are TRBV19 and TRBJ2-2; tentatively, D is TRBD2 (6 bases). This CDR3 is built from 15 residues. V was clipped by 7 bases and J by 4 bases, with 16 bases between them. Germline CDR1 is LNHDA and CDR2 is SQIVND (reference sequence). The DNA for the CDR3 is TGTGCCAGTACCATGGGGGGAGCGACCACCGGGGAGCTGTTTTTT. Translated: CASTMGGATTGELFF.

This clonotype showed up just once. A junction boundary mismatches the germline segment, possibly from a read error. The V gene is TRBV7-2, the J gene TRBJ2-5; tentative D call: TRBD2 (7 bases). CDR1 is SGHTA and CDR2 is FQGNSA in the germline V gene. The CDR3 loop spans 14 amino acids. As DNA, the CDR3 is TGTGTCAGCAGCTTAAAAGGGGGGGAAGAGACCCAGTACTTC. Encoded protein: CVSSLKGGEETQYF.

This clonotype was seen a few times. This chain links TRBV4-3 with TRBJ1-1; D not resolved. Looked up from germline, CDR1 is LGHNA and CDR2 is YSLEER. Trimming removed 0 bases at V and 7 bases at J, with 18 bases between. The length of the CDR3 is 16 residues. The CDR3 sequence: CASSQDLGRWVSEAFF. The DNA of the CDR3 is TGCGCCAGCAGCCAAGATCTCGGACGGTGGGTGAGTGAAGCTTTCTTT.

This clonotype appeared a few times. A much larger clone lies one base from this, so it may be a read error. V and J are TRBV7-2 and TRBJ2-3, with D possibly TRBD2 on 5 matching bases. The CDR3 is made up of 15 amino acids. The germline gives CDR1 SGHTA, CDR2 FQGNSA. Trimming shortened V by 0 bases and J by 0 bases, and 7 bases separated the two germline ends. The CDR3 bases are TGTGCCAGCAGCTTAGCGGGAGTCAGCACAGATACGCAGTATTTT. This sequence encodes CASSLAGVSTDTQYF.

The sample holds many counts of this clonotype. The rearrangement joins TRBV5-1 to TRBJ2-1; TRBD2 matches at 9 bases. The CDR3 covers 15 residues. V shed 3 bases and J 2 bases; nucleotides not matched to a gene: 3. The V gene's germline CDR1 is SGHRS and CDR2 YFSETQ. DNA of the CDR3: TGCGCCAGCAGCTCCCCTAGCGGGACCTACAATGAGCAGTTCTTC. Encoded protein: CASSSPSGTYNEQFF.

This clonotype was recorded at least ten times. The rearrangement links TRBV11-3 to TRBJ2-2, with 9 bases identical to TRBD1. Germline V gene data show CDR1 as SGHNT and CDR2 as YENEEA. The junction had 4 bases not matched to a gene; V was cut back by 5 bases and J by 0 bases. This CDR3 has 16 amino acids. The CDR3 loop reads CASSPGQGSNTGELFF. For the CDR3, the DNA is TGTGCCAGCAGCCCCGGACAGGGGTCGAACACCGGGGAGCTGTTTTTT.

V and J are TRBV9 and TRBJ2-1; 12 bases line up with TRBD2. The CDR3 runs to 15 residues. Germline V CDR1 and CDR2: SGDLS, YYNGEE. The V gene end was trimmed by 7 bases and the J gene end by 0 bases; junction bases not matched to a gene: 2. The CDR3 DNA reads TGTGCCAGCGGACTAGCGGGAACCTCCTACAATGAGCAGTTCTTC. Amino acids: CASGLAGTSYNEQFF.

This clonotype has at least ten counts. The J gene is TRBJ2-7, the V gene TRBV11-2; TRBD1 agrees at 7 bases. The CDR3 is made up of 14 amino acids. J was trimmed by 3 bases and V by 5 bases; bases with no gene match: 7. CDR1 and CDR2 from the germline V gene are SGHAT and FQNNGV. The CDR3 sequence: CASSTQGQIYEQYF. Here the CDR3 DNA reads TGTGCCAGCAGCACACAGGGACAGATCTACGAGCAGTACTTC.

V is TRBV10-3 and J is TRBJ2-5; D gene unclear. Trimming shortened V by 0 bases and J by 4 bases, and 0 bases separated the two germline ends. The CDR3 covers 11 residues. The germline gives CDR1 ENHRY, CDR2 SYGVKD. CDR3 residues: CAISESETQYF. The CDR3 coding sequence is TGTGCCATCAGTGAGTCAGAGACCCAGTACTTC.

The CDR3 DNA sequence: TGTGCCACCAGTGACCAAAATCAGCCCCAGCATTTT. Its protein is CATSDQNQPQHF. V is TRBV24-1 and J is TRBJ1-5; unclear D gene. Trimming pared 4 bases from V and 4 bases from J, leaving 4 bases between. The CDR3 totals 12 residues. The germline V gene encodes CDR1 KGHDR and CDR2 SFDVKD.

There are a few counts of this clonotype. The rearrangement links TRBV6-1 to TRBJ1-5, with 7 bases matching TRBD1. The CDR3 spans 14 residues. V was pared by 6 bases and J by 6 bases, with 8 bases of the junction left unmatched. Germline V lookup: CDR1 MNHNS, CDR2 SASEGT. Here the CDR3 DNA reads TGTGCCAGCAGGGAACAGGGGACGTTTCAGCCCCAGCATTTT. Protein: CASREQGTFQPQHF.

This sequence joins TRBV7-6 and TRBJ2-2; TRBD1 aligns across 7 bases. With V trimmed by 4 bases and J by 1 base, 3 bases remained unmatched. There are 15 residues in the CDR3. Germline V gene lookup returns CDR1 SGHVS and CDR2 FNYEAQ. The CDR3 DNA follows: TGTGCCAGCAGCTACCGGACAGGGAACACCGGGGAGCTGTTTTTT. As protein: CASSYRTGNTGELFF.

This chain links TRBV13 with TRBJ2-3; 7 bases are shared with TRBD1. Germline V gene sequence: CDR1 PRHDT, CDR2 FYEKMQ (reference sequence). V was clipped by 4 bases and J by 0 bases; unmatched bases: 4. This CDR3 is 15 amino acids long. In DNA, the CDR3 is TGTGCCAGCAGCTCTAGGACAGGAAGCACAGATACGCAGTATTTT. This sequence encodes CASSSRTGSTDTQYF.

This clonotype occurred many times. The gene calls are TRBV12-3 or TRBV12-4 and TRBJ1-5, with a tentative D call TRBD1 (6 bases). V lost 7 bases to trimming and J lost 6 bases, with 16 bases between them. This CDR3 contains 14 residues. Written as DNA, the CDR3 is TGTGCCAGCATGCGTACCGGGGGCAGTCAGCCCCAGCATTTT. Amino acid sequence: CASMRTGGSQPQHF.

This clonotype was picked up a small number of times. The chain links TRBV7-9 to TRBJ2-7, with D perhaps TRBD2 (6 bases). The CDR3 has 13 amino acids. V shed 5 bases and J shed 6 bases, with 14 bases lying between them. Per the germline V gene, CDR1 is SEHNR and CDR2 is FQNEAQ (reference sequence). CDR3 region: CASSLLGRGEQYF. In DNA form, the CDR3 reads TGTGCCAGCAGCCTCCTAGGGCGGGGCGAGCAGTACTTC. Supplemented by reference TRBV7-9 and TRBJ2-7, the full variable domain reads DTGVSQNPRHKITKRGQNVTFRCDPISEHNRLYWYRQTLGQGPEFLTYFQNEAQLEKSRLLSDRFSAERPKGSFSTLEIQRTEQGDSAMYLCASSLLGRGEQYFGPGTRLTVT.

This chain joins TRBV6-6 and TRBJ2-7; D ambiguous. Trimming pared 0 bases from V and 7 bases from J, leaving 7 bases between. The germline gives CDR1 MNHNY, CDR2 SVGAGI (reference sequence). The CDR3 is made up of 12 amino acids. The CDR3 bases are TGTGCCAGCAGTTACTCAGGGCAAGAGCAGTACTTC. Amino acids: CASSYSGQEQYF.

The chain links TRBV5-4 to TRBJ2-7; D unclear. The CDR3 is 14 amino acids. Germline loops: CDR1 SGHNT, CDR2 YYREEE (reference sequence). The V end lost 0 bases, the J end lost 3 bases, and 10 bases lay between the germline ends. Written as DNA, the CDR3 is TGTGCCAGCAGCTTGGACCTAGGGTACTACGAGCAGTACTTC. Amino acid sequence: CASSLDLGYYEQYF.

This clonotype was recorded many times. V is TRBV29-1 and J is TRBJ2-5; 10 nucleotides agree with TRBD1. Germline loops: CDR1 SQVTM, CDR2 ANQGSEA. CDR3 length: 17 amino acids. Trimming removed 7 bases from V and 3 bases from J; junction bases left unmatched: 17. The CDR3 coding sequence is TGCAGCGCCTATGGACAGGGGGATAGGGACTACAAAGAGACCCAGTACTTC. This codes for CSAYGQGDRDYKETQYF.

There are many counts of this clonotype. The gene calls are TRBV20-1 and TRBJ1-5, with a possible D match to TRBD1 (6 bases). The CDR3 runs 15 residues. V was cut by 3 bases and J by 12 bases, with 24 bases left in between. Germline-derived CDR1 and CDR2 are DFQATT and SNEGSKA (reference sequence). CDR3: CSASSLGPTGRFQHF. DNA of the CDR3: TGCAGTGCTAGTTCCCTAGGGCCGACAGGAAGGTTCCAGCATTTT.